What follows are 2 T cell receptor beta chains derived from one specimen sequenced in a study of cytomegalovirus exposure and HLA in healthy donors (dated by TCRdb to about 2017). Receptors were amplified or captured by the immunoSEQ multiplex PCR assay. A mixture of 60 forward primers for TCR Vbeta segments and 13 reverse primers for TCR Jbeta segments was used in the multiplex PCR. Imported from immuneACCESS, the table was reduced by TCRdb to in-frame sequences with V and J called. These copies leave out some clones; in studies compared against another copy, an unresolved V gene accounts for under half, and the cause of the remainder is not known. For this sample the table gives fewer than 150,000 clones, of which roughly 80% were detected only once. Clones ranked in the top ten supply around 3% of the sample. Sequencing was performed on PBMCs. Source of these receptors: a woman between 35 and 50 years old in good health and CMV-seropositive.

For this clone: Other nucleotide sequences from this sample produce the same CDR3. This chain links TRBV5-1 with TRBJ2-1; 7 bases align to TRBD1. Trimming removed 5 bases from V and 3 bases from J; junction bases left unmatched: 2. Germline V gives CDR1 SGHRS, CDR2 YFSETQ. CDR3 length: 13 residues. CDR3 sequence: CASSPGGYNEQFF. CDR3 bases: TGCGCCAGCAGTCCAGGGGGCTACAATGAGCAGTTCTTC.

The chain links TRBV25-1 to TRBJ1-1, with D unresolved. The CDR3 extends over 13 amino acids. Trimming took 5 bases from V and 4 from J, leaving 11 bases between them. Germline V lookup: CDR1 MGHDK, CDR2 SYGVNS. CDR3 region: CASSLGVLTEAFF. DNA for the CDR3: TGTGCCAGCAGTCTCGGGGTTCTCACTGAAGCTTTCTTT.